A single sample is the source of the 21 T cell receptor beta chains below, sequenced in a study of CD8 T cells in ankylosing spondylitis. TCRdb independently ran MiXCR on the 5' RACE reads; one entry per CDR3 protein. The top ten hold roughly 0.8% of the sample, which has roughly 470,000 distinct CDR3 sequences, roughly 26% seen once. No antigen has been assigned to these receptors. Notes on the study in general: Ankylosing spondylitis blood appeared to carry a characteristic TCR beta motif of roughly 8 highly homologous variants.

Sequencing was done on a sample of blood, either unsorted or a sorted T cell fraction (not recorded which). These receptors were taken from a male donor with ankylosing spondylitis.

This clonotype was seen a handful of times. V gene TRBV7-2 combines with J gene TRBJ2-3, with D possibly TRBD1 on 6 matching bases. This CDR3 is 14 amino acids long. Germline V gene data show CDR1 as SGHTA and CDR2 as FQGNSA. Trimming removed 0 bases at V and 2 bases at J, with 6 bases between. CDR3: CASSLAGHTDTQYF. The CDR3 DNA reads TGTGCCAGCAGCTTAGCGGGACACACAGATACGCAGTATTTT.

This clonotype was observed a handful of times. This sequence joins TRBV4-2 and TRBJ2-3; tentatively, D is TRBD2 (6 bases). Per germline, CDR1 LGHNA and CDR2 YNFKEQ. The V end was cut by 4 bases, the J end by 0 bases, with 14 bases between. The CDR3 is 16 residues long. CDR3 nucleotide sequence: TGTGCCAGCAGCCGGGAAGCGGGCACTAGCACAGATACGCAGTATTTT. This translates into CASSREAGTSTDTQYF.

This clonotype was observed at least ten times. The chain has TRBV12-3 or TRBV12-4 and TRBJ2-2; D possibly matches TRBD1 or TRBD2 (6 bases each). The CDR3 has 17 amino acids. V lost 4 bases and J 3 bases, leaving 18 bases between the germline ends. CDR3 nucleotides: TGTGCCAGCAGTTGGGCACGTAGGGGGGTGGACACCGGGGAGCTGTTTTTT. This gives the protein CASSWARRGVDTGELFF.

This clonotype was counted between two and nine times. The chain links TRBV12-3 or TRBV12-4 to TRBJ2-7; no reliable D call. V lost 6 bases, J lost 0 bases, and 12 bases lay in between. This CDR3 is 14 amino acids long. Here the CDR3 reads CASSALEVSYEQYF. In nucleotides, the CDR3 is TGTGCCAGCAGCGCCCTTGAGGTCTCCTACGAGCAGTACTTC.

The genes are TRBV27 and TRBJ2-2, with D possibly matching TRBD2 (7 bases). Trimming shortened V by 3 bases and J by 7 bases, and 12 bases separated the two germline ends. The CDR3 loop spans 14 amino acids. The germline V gene encodes CDR1 MNHEY and CDR2 SMNVEV (reference sequence). CDR3 amino acids: CASSFVRGGGELFF. The CDR3 nucleotides read TGTGCCAGCAGTTTTGTGAGGGGGGGCGGGGAGCTGTTTTTT.

This clonotype showed up just a few times. The V call is TRBV3-1, the J call TRBJ1-1, with unresolved D. The CDR3 totals 15 residues. Trimming pared 0 bases from V and 2 bases from J, leaving 10 bases between. Germline CDR1 reads LGHDT; CDR2 reads YNNKEL (reference sequence). The CDR3 DNA follows: TGTGCCAGCAGCCAAGAACCCTCGGGCAACACTGAAGCTTTCTTT. It translates to CASSQEPSGNTEAFF.

This clonotype has a handful of counts. This chain uses TRBV30 with TRBJ1-1, with 9 bases aligning to TRBD1. The CDR3 extends over 14 amino acids. V was pared by 7 bases and J by 0 bases, with 6 bases of the junction left unmatched. Germline lookup yields CDR1 GTSNPN and CDR2 SVGIG (reference sequence). The CDR3 DNA follows: TGTGCCTTCTACAGGGGGCGGGTGAACACTGAAGCTTTCTTT. It is translated as CAFYRGRVNTEAFF.

This chain uses TRBV7-2 with TRBJ1-1; 11 bases are shared with TRBD1. The CDR3 has 17 amino acids. V dropped 3 bases and J dropped 5; count of bases not matched to a gene: 11. Looked up from germline, CDR1 is SGHTA and CDR2 is FQGNSA. The CDR3 spells CASSLGIPGQGVTEAFF. Here the CDR3 DNA reads TGTGCCAGCAGCTTGGGGATTCCGGGACAGGGGGTAACTGAAGCTTTCTTT. The whole variable domain, remainder taken from reference TRBV7-2 and TRBJ1-1, is GAGVSQSPSNKVTEKGKDVELRCDPISGHTALYWYRQSLGQGLEFLIYFQGNSAPDKSGLPSDRFSAERTGGSVSTLTIQRTQQEDSAVYLCASSLGIPGQGVTEAFFGQGTRLTVV.

This clonotype was detected only a few times. This chain links TRBV12-3 or TRBV12-4 with TRBJ1-1, with D perhaps TRBD1 (6 bases). V was shortened by 3 bases and J by 3 bases, with 8 bases between the two germline ends. CDR3 length: 13 residues. CDR3 loop: CASSFHRDTEAFF. The CDR3 DNA reads TGTGCCAGCAGTTTCCACAGGGACACTGAAGCTTTCTTT.

The chain uses TRBV20-1 and TRBJ2-1; D not resolved. The germline V gene has CDR1 DFQATT and CDR2 SNEGSKA (reference sequence). V dropped 6 bases and J dropped 5 bases, with 5 bases sitting between them. This CDR3 contains 10 residues. The CDR3 reads CSAKNNEQFF. The DNA for the CDR3 is TGCAGTGCAAAAAACAATGAGCAGTTCTTC.

The rearrangement joins TRBV12-5 to TRBJ2-2; D uncertain. The CDR3 is 15 residues long. V was cut by 5 bases and J by 0 bases, with 10 bases left in between. The germline V gene has CDR1 LGHNT and CDR2 FRNRAP. DNA of the CDR3: TGTGCTAGTGGTATATGGGGATCGAACACCGGGGAGCTGTTTTTT. It yields the protein CASGIWGSNTGELFF.

The table lists this clonotype with a few counts. The chain recombines TRBV12-3 or TRBV12-4 with TRBJ2-4, with 7 bases aligning to TRBD1. Trimming removed 5 bases from V and 0 bases from J; junction bases left unmatched: 7. The CDR3 runs 16 residues. The CDR3 protein is CASSLQGMVAKNIQYF. As DNA, the CDR3 is TGTGCCAGCAGTCTACAGGGGATGGTAGCCAAAAACATTCAGTACTTC.

The genes are TRBV10-3 and TRBJ2-2; possibly TRBD2 for D (6 bases). The CDR3 extends over 15 amino acids. Per the germline V gene, CDR1 is ENHRY and CDR2 is SYGVKD. V was trimmed by 7 bases and J by 0 bases, leaving 12 bases between them. This CDR3 reads CAIKGGGANTGELFF. The CDR3 coding sequence is TGTGCCATCAAGGGCGGAGGGGCGAACACCGGGGAGCTGTTTTTT.

This clonotype has more than one count but fewer than ten. V and J are TRBV20-1 and TRBJ1-3, with D possibly being TRBD1 (5 bases). Germline V gene data show CDR1 as DFQATT and CDR2 as SNEGSKA (reference sequence). CDR3 length: 13 residues. V was trimmed by 5 bases and J by 3 bases, leaving 11 bases between them. As DNA, the CDR3 is TGCAGTGCTGGGAGGCAGGGTGGAAACACCATATATTTT. Its translation: CSAGRQGGNTIYF.

The gene calls are TRBV7-2 and TRBJ1-3, with D perhaps TRBD1 (5 bases). Between the trimmed V and J ends, which lost 5 bases and 0 bases, there was a span of 14 bases. Germline V lookup: CDR1 SGHTA, CDR2 FQGNSA. This CDR3 spans 16 amino acids. The CDR3 region has the DNA TGTGCCAGCAGCCCCCGTGGGGCTAGCTCTGGAAACACCATATATTTT. Residues: CASSPRGASSGNTIYF.

This clonotype turned up a few times. This chain joins TRBV7-8 and TRBJ2-7, with TRBD2 as a possible D gene (7 bases). V was trimmed by 1 base and J by 4 bases, leaving 14 bases between them. Germline-derived CDR1 and CDR2 are SGHVS and FQNEAQ. The CDR3 totals 15 residues. This chain's CDR3 is CASSLVGGGIYEQYF. The CDR3, as DNA: TGTGCCAGCAGCTTAGTAGGGGGGGGCATTTACGAGCAGTACTTC. The whole variable domain, remainder taken from reference TRBV7-8 and TRBJ2-7, is GAGVSQSPRYKVAKRGQDVALRCDPISGHVSLFWYQQALGQGPEFLTYFQNEAQLDKSGLPSDRFFAERPEGSVSTLKIQRTQQEDSAVYLCASSLVGGGIYEQYFGPGTRLTVT.

This clonotype has more than one count but fewer than ten. The rearrangement uses TRBV7-6 and TRBJ2-7; 8 bases line up with TRBD1. The V segment lost 5 bases and the J segment 7 bases; nucleotides outside the gene matches: 7. Germline CDR1 SGHVS, CDR2 FNYEAQ. This CDR3 region has 13 residues. The CDR3 loop reads CASSQTGAREQYF. The CDR3 DNA reads TGTGCCAGCAGCCAGACAGGGGCGAGAGAGCAGTACTTC.

This chain uses TRBV2 with TRBJ1-2; TRBD1 matches at 10 bases. The V segment lost 5 bases and the J segment 1 base; nucleotides outside the gene matches: 4. Germline CDR1 SNHLY, CDR2 FYNNEI. There are 15 residues in the CDR3. This CDR3 reads CASSKDRGLNYGYTF. CDR3 nucleotide sequence: TGTGCCAGCAGTAAAGACAGGGGGCTTAACTATGGCTACACCTTC.

For the CDR3, the DNA is TGTGCCAGCACTAACAGCGAGAACACCGGGGAGCTGTTTTTT. It yields the protein CASTNSENTGELFF. This rearrangement joins TRBV25-1 to TRBJ2-2; D gene uncertain. There are 14 residues in the CDR3. The germline V and J ends were trimmed by 7 bases and 1 base, with 10 bases remaining between them. Germline CDR1 and CDR2: MGHDK and SYGVNS. Supplemented by reference TRBV25-1 and TRBJ2-2, the full variable domain reads EADIYQTPRYLVIGTGKKITLECSQTMGHDKMYWYQQDPGMELHLIHYSYGVNSTEKGDLSSESTVSRIRTEHFPLTLESARPSHTSQYLCASTNSENTGELFFGEGSRLTVL.

At least ten counts were recorded for this clonotype. This chain links TRBV12-3 or TRBV12-4 with TRBJ2-7; D possibly corresponds to TRBD1 (5 bases). Trimming removed 2 bases at V and 1 base at J, with 9 bases between. This CDR3 spans 14 amino acids. CDR3 residues: CASSLHDRSYEQYF. The DNA of the CDR3 is TGTGCCAGCAGTTTACACGACAGATCCTACGAGCAGTACTTC.

The V and J genes are TRBV5-1 and TRBJ1-2; D may be TRBD1 (5 bases). Per germline, CDR1 SGHRS and CDR2 YFSETQ. Deletions cut 5 bases from V and 6 bases from J, with 17 bases between. The CDR3 contains 14 residues. CDR3 amino acids: CASSESGGWDGYTF. The CDR3 nucleotides read TGCGCCAGCAGTGAATCGGGGGGATGGGATGGCTACACCTTC.